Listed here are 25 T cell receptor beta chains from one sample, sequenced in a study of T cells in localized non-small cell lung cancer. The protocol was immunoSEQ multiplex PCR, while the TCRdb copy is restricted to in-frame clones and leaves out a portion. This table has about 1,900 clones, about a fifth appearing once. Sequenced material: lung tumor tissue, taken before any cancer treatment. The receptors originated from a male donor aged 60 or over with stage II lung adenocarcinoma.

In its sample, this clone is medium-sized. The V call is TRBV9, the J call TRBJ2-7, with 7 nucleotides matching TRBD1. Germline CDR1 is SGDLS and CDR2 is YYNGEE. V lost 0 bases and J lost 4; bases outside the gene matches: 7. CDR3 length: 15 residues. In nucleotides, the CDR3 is TGTGCCAGCAGCGTAGCTTTGGGGACAGCTTACGAGCAGTACTTC. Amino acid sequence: CASSVALGTAYEQYF.

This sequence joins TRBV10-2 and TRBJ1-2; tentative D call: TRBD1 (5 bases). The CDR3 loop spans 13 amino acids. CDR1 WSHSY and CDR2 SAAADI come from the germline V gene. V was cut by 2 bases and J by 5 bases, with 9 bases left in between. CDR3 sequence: CASSEPQGYGYTF. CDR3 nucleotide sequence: TGCGCCAGCAGTGAGCCTCAGGGTTATGGCTACACCTTC.

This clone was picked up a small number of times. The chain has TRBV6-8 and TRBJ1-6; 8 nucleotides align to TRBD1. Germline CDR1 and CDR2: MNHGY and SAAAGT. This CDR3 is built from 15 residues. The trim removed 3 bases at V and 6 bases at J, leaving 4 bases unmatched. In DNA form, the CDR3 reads TGTGCCAGCAGTTATGCCGGACAGGGTAATTCACCCCTCCACTTT. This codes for CASSYAGQGNSPLHF.

CDR3 region: CASNGSPGTGELFF. The CDR3 nucleotides read TGTGCCAGCAATGGGAGTCCGGGGACCGGGGAGCTGTTTTTT. The rearrangement uses TRBV6-8 and TRBJ2-2; D might be TRBD2 (5 bases). The CDR3 contains 14 residues. The germline V gene has CDR1 MNHGY and CDR2 SAAAGT. Trimming took 7 bases from V and 5 from J, leaving 14 bases between them.

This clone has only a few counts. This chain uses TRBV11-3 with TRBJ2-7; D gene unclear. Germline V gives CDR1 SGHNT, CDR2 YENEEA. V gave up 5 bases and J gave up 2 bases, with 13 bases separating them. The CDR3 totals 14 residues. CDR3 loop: CASSPLEQPYEQYF. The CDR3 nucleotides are TGTGCCAGCAGCCCTCTAGAGCAACCCTACGAGCAGTACTTC.

The CDR3 loop reads CASSERQGYAANEKLFF. CDR3 DNA: TGTGCCAGCAGTGAACGACAGGGGTACGCGGCTAATGAAAAACTGTTTTTT. The chain employs TRBV9 and TRBJ1-4; 8 nucleotides agree with TRBD1. The J segment lost 3 bases and the V segment lost 5 bases, leaving 12 bases of the junction unmatched. The germline CDR1 and CDR2 sequences are SGDLS and YYNGEE. The CDR3 has 17 amino acids.

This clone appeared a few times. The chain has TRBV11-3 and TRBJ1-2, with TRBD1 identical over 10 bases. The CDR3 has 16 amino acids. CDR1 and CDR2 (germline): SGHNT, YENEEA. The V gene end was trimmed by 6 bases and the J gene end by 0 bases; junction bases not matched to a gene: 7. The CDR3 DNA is TGTGCCAGCAGGGGACAGGGGTTGGGAGCTAACTATGGCTACACCTTC. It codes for CASRGQGLGANYGYTF.

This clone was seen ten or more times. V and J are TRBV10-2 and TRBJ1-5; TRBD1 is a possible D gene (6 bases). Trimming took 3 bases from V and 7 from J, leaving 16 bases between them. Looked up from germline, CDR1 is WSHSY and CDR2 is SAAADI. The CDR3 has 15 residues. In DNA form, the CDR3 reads TGCGCCAGCAGTGAAGCGCAGGGGCGGGAGCAGCCCCAGCATTTT. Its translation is CASSEAQGREQPQHF.

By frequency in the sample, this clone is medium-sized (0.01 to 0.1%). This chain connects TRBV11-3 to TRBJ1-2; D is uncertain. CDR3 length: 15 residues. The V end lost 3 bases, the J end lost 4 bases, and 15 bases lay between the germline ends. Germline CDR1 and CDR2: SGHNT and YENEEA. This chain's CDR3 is CASSLSFGVSYGYTF. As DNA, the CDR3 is TGTGCCAGCAGCTTGAGTTTTGGGGTGAGCTATGGCTACACCTTC.

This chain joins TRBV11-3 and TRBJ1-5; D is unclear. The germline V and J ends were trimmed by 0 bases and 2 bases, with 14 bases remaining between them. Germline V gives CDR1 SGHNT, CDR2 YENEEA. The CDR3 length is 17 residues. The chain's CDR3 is CASSLESVLTGNQPQHF. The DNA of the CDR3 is TGTGCCAGCAGCTTAGAATCGGTGCTCACCGGCAATCAGCCCCAGCATTTT.

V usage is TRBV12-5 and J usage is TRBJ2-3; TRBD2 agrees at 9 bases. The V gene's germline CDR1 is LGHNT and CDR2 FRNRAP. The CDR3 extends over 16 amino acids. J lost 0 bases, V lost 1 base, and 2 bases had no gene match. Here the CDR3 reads CASGLGLAASTDTQYF. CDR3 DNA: TGTGCTAGTGGTTTGGGACTAGCGGCTAGCACAGATACGCAGTATTTT.

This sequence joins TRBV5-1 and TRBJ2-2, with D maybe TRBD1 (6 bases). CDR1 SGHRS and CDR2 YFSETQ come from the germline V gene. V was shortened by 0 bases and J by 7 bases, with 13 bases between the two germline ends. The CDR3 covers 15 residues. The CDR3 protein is CASSLVLAGVGELFF. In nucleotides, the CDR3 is TGCGCCAGCAGCTTGGTGTTGGCAGGGGTCGGGGAGCTGTTTTTT. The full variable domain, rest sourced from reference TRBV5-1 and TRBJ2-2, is KAGVTQTPRYLIKTRGQQVTLSCSPISGHRSVSWYQQTPGQGLQFLFEYFSETQRNKGNFPGRFSGRQFSNSRSEMNVSTLELGDSALYLCASSLVLAGVGELFFGEGSRLTVL.

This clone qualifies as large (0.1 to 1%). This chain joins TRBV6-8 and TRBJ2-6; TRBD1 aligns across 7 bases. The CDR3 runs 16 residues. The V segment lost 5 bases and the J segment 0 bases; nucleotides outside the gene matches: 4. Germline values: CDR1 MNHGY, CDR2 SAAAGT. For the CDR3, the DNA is TGTGCCAGCAGTGGACAGGACGCCTCTGGGGCCAACGTCCTGACTTTC. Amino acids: CASSGQDASGANVLTF.

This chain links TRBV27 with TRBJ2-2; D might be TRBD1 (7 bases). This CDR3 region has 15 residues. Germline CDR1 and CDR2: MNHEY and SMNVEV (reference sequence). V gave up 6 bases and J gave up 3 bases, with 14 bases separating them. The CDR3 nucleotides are TGTGCCAGCAGCCCGGGGGACAGATACACCGGGGAGCTGTTTTTT. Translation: CASSPGDRYTGELFF.

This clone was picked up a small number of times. Written as DNA, the CDR3 is TGTGCCATGGTTGGGGGACAATCGGGGGTGAACACTGAAGCTTTCTTT. This codes for CAMVGGQSGVNTEAFF. The J gene is TRBJ1-1, the V gene TRBV30, with D possibly being TRBD1 (6 bases). CDR3 length: 16 residues. V shed 8 bases and J shed 0 bases, with 22 bases lying between them. Per the germline V gene, CDR1 is GTSNPN and CDR2 is SVGIG (reference sequence).

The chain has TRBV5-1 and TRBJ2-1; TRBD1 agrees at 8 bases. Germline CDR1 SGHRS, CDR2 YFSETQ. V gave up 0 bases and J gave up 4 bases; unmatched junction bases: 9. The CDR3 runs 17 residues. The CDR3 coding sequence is TGCGCCAGCAGCTTGGATGGACAGGGCAAAAAATACAATGAGCAGTTCTTC. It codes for CASSLDGQGKKYNEQFF.

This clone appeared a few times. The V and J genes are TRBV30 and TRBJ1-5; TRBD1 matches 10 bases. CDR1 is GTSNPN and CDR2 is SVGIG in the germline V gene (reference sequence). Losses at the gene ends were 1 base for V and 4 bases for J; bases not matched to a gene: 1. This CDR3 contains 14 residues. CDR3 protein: CAWSGTGGNQPQHF. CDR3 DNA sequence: TGTGCCTGGAGTGGGACAGGGGGAAATCAGCCCCAGCATTTT.

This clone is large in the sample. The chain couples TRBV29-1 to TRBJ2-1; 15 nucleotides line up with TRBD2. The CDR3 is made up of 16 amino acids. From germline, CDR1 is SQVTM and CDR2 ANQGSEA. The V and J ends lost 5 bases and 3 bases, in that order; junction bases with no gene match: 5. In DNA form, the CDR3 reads TGCAGCGTTCCCGGGACTAGCGGGGGGAGCTACAATGAGCAGTTCTTC. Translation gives CSVPGTSGGSYNEQFF.

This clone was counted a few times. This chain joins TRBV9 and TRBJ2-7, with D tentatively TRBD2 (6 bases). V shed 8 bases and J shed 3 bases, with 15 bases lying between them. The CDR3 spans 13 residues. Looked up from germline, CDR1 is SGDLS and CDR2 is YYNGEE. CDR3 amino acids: CARGKGLLYEQYF. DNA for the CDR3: TGTGCCAGGGGGAAGGGACTCCTCTACGAGCAGTACTTC.

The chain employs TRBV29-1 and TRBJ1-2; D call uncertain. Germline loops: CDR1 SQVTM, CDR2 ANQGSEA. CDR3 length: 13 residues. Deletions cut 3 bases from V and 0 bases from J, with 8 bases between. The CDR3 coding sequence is TGCAGCGTTGACGTGGAAGCTAACTATGGCTACACCTTC. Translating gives CSVDVEANYGYTF.

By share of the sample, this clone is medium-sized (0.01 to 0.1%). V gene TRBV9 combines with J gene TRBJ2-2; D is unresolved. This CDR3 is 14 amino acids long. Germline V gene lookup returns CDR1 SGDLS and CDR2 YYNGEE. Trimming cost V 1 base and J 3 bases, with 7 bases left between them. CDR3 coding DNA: TGTGCCAGCAGCGTAAAAACAGACACCGGGGAGCTGTTTTTT. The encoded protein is CASSVKTDTGELFF.

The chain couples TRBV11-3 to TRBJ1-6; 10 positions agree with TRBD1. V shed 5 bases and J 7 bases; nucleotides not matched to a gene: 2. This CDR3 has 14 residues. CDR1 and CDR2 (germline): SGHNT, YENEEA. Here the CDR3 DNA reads TGTGCCAGCAGCACGGGACAGGGGAATTCACCCCTCCACTTT. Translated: CASSTGQGNSPLHF.

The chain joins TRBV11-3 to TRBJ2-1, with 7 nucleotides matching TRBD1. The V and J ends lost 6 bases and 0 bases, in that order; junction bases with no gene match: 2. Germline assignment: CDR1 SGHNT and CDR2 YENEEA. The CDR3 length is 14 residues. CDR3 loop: CASRRQGSYNEQFF. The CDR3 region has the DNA TGTGCCAGCAGAAGACAGGGCTCCTACAATGAGCAGTTCTTC.

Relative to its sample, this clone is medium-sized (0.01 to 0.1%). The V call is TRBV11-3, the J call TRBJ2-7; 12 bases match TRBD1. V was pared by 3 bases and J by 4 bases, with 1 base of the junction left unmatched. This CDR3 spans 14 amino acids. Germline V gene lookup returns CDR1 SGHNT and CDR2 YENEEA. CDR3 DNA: TGTGCCAGCAGCTTGGGACAGGGGGCTTACGAGCAGTACTTC. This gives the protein CASSLGQGAYEQYF.

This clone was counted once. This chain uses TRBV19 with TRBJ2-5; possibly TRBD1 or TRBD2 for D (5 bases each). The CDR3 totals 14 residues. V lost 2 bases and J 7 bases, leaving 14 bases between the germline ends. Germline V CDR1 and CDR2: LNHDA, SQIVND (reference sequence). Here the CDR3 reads CASSIRLGGGTQYF. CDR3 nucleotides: TGTGCCAGTAGTATAAGGTTGGGTGGGGGGACCCAGTACTTC. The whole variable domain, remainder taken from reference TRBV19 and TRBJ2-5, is DGGITQSPKYLFRKEGQNVTLSCEQNLNHDAMYWYRQDPGQGLRLIYYSQIVNDFQKGDIAEGYSVSREKKESFPLTVTSAQKNPTAFYLCASSIRLGGGTQYFGPGTRLLVL.